This TCR beta chain was obtained from a study of cytomegalovirus exposure and HLA in healthy donors. Turning to this clone: No antigen is known for it.

Germline loops: CDR1 SGHNT, CDR2 YYREEE (reference sequence). Trimming removed 0 bases from V and 3 bases from J, with 10 bases in between. This CDR3 contains 14 residues. A multiplex PCR was run with 60 Vbeta primers and 13 Jbeta primers. Sequencing used immunoSEQ multiplex PCR; TCRdb keeps in-frame clones, though not all of them. Its clone listing holds tens of thousands of clones. Regarding the study as a whole: The study recorded more than 150 TCR beta chains that were cytomegalovirus-associated. In all likelihood, a cluster of highly shared sequence variants was a sequencing artifact. HLA alleles showed associations with some 15,000 TCR beta sequences in a later analysis, at a 0.05 false discovery rate. The study had only CMV serostatus as immune exposure information.

This clonotype was sampled from a female donor in good health and CMV-seropositive. V is TRBV5-4 and J is TRBJ2-7, with D possibly matching TRBD1 (5 bases). Sample: PBMCs. The DNA of the CDR3 is TGTGCCAGCAGCTTGGCAGGTGGACACTACGAGCAGTACTTC. Encoded protein: CASSLAGGHYEQYF.